A selection of T cell receptor beta chains follows, all from one sample in a study of cytomegalovirus exposure and HLA in healthy donors. Sequenced by immunoSEQ multiplex PCR; TCRdb stores in-frame clones only, minus some. The sample has about 110,000 clones; 90% to 97% are singletons. The sample taken for sequencing was PBMCs. Receptor source: a woman between 18 and 29 years old in good health and CMV-seronegative. Both conserved end residues are part of each CDR3. Each record gives: V gene, D gene, J gene, clone size, CDR3 DNA, CDR3 protein. A D gene is named only where the DNA matches it firmly. Only some rows state a clone size, as once, few, many or a class for expanded clones.

V: TRBV4-3; D: TRBD2; J: TRBJ2-4; size: few; DNA: TGCGCCAGCAGCCAAGGCGGGAGAGGGGTCCCGTACTTC; CDR3: CASSQGGRGVPYF
V: TRBV4-3; D: TRBD2; J: TRBJ2-3; size: .; DNA: TGCGCCAGCAGCCAAGTTCCTAGGACTAGCGGTCCCACAGATACGCAGTATTTT; CDR3: CASSQVPRTSGPTDTQYF
V: TRBV2; D: TRBD1; J: TRBJ2-7; size: .; DNA: TGTGCCAGCATGGAGACAGGGGGAACCTACGAGCAGTACTTC; CDR3: CASMETGGTYEQYF
V: TRBV5-6; D: .; J: TRBJ1-1; size: .; DNA: TGTGCCAGCAGCTTGACGGGGGTTGCTTTCTTT; CDR3: CASSLTGVAFF
V: TRBV2; D: .; J: TRBJ1-6; size: .; DNA: TGTGCCAGCAGTGAAGCGTTCCCCAGGACTGCCTTTAATAATTCACCCCTCCACTTT; CDR3: CASSEAFPRTAFNNSPLHF
V: TRBV6-6; D: .; J: TRBJ1-1; size: .; DNA: TGTGCCAGCAGTTACTCCTCCGCAGGGGTGAACACTGAAGCTTTCTTT; CDR3: CASSYSSAGVNTEAFF
V: TRBV6-6; D: TRBD1; J: TRBJ1-5; size: .; DNA: TGTGCCAGCACGACAGGGGTTAGCAATCAGCCCCAGCATTTT; CDR3: CASTTGVSNQPQHF
V: TRBV28; D: TRBD1; J: TRBJ1-2; size: .; DNA: TGTGCCAGCAGTCTCGGACAGGAGCGAGGCTATGGCTACACCTTC; CDR3: CASSLGQERGYGYTF
V: TRBV9; D: TRBD1; J: TRBJ1-1; size: once; DNA: TGTGCCAGCAGCGCGAGACAGGGAACGAGCACTGAAGCTTTCTTT; CDR3: CASSARQGTSTEAFF
V: TRBV7-2; D: TRBD1; J: TRBJ2-1; size: .; DNA: TGTGCCAGCAGCTGGACAGGGAGCTCCTACAATGAGCAGTTCTTC; CDR3: CASSWTGSSYNEQFF
V: TRBV6-1; D: .; J: TRBJ1-5; size: .; DNA: TGTGCCAGCAGTGAAACTAGGAATCAGCCCCAGCATTTT; CDR3: CASSETRNQPQHF
V: TRBV28; D: .; J: TRBJ2-4; size: .; DNA: TGTGCCAGCAGTTCCCCTAGGGGGAAGGACATTCAGTACTTC; CDR3: CASSSPRGKDIQYF
V: TRBV7-3; D: TRBD1; J: TRBJ1-2; size: .; DNA: TGTGCCAGCAGCTTAACCGCAGGGGGTCGTGGCTACACCTTC; CDR3: CASSLTAGGRGYTF
V: TRBV5-4; D: TRBD1; J: TRBJ2-7; size: .; DNA: TGTGCCAGCAGCTCCCGGGACAGGGGGCTGGACGAGCAGTACTTC; CDR3: CASSSRDRGLDEQYF
V: TRBV10-3; D: .; J: TRBJ2-3; size: .; DNA: TGTGCCATCAGTGTCAGCGGTTACACAGATACGCAGTATTTT; CDR3: CAISVSGYTDTQYF
V: TRBV18; D: TRBD1; J: TRBJ2-3; size: .; DNA: TGTGCCAGCTCAGGCGGGACAGGGAGCACAGATACGCAGTATTTT; CDR3: CASSGGTGSTDTQYF
V: TRBV6-5; D: TRBD1; J: TRBJ2-1; size: .; DNA: TGTGCCAGCAGTTACTCGGACAGGGGGAATGAGCAGTTCTTC; CDR3: CASSYSDRGNEQFF
V: TRBV5-1; D: TRBD2; J: TRBJ2-3; size: .; DNA: TGCGCCAGCAGCTTGGTTCCGGGGGGAACCACAGATACGCAGTATTTT; CDR3: CASSLVPGGTTDTQYF
V: TRBV4-1; D: TRBD2; J: TRBJ2-1; size: .; DNA: TGCGCCAGCAGCCAACTAGCGGGGGGGTACAATGAGCAGTTCTTC; CDR3: CASSQLAGGYNEQFF
V: TRBV11-2; D: TRBD1; J: TRBJ2-7; size: .; DNA: TGTGCCAGCAGGTCCAGACCGGGACAGGGAGCCTACGAGCAGTACTTC; CDR3: CASRSRPGQGAYEQYF
V: TRBV7-8; D: .; J: TRBJ1-2; size: .; DNA: TGTGCCAGCAGCTTACAGGCAGGGGACTATGGCTACACCTTC; CDR3: CASSLQAGDYGYTF
V: TRBV6-4; D: TRBD1; J: TRBJ1-6; size: .; DNA: TGTGCCAGCTCCAAGGACAGGGGGCGACCCCTCCACTTT; CDR3: CASSKDRGRPLHF
V: TRBV18; D: TRBD1; J: TRBJ2-3; size: .; DNA: TGTGCCAGCTCACCACCGAAGTGGGCGGACAGGGCTGACACAGATACGCAGTATTTT; CDR3: CASSPPKWADRADTDTQYF
V: TRBV7-9; D: .; J: TRBJ2-4; size: .; DNA: TGTGCCAGCAGCTTACGGGGAGCGGACATTCAGTACTTC; CDR3: CASSLRGADIQYF
V: TRBV7-9; D: .; J: TRBJ1-2; size: .; DNA: TGTGCCAGCAGCTTAGTTTCCCAGGGTATGGATGGCTACACCTTC; CDR3: CASSLVSQGMDGYTF
V: TRBV5-1; D: .; J: TRBJ1-1; size: .; DNA: TGCGCCAGCAGCTCGACTTCCGGATCCACTGAAGCTTTCTTT; CDR3: CASSSTSGSTEAFF
V: TRBV19; D: .; J: TRBJ2-7; size: .; DNA: TGTGCCAGTAGTATTGTCAGGGGTAACGAGCAGTACTTC; CDR3: CASSIVRGNEQYF
V: TRBV5-4; D: .; J: TRBJ1-2; size: .; DNA: TGTGCCAGCAGCTCCCCCGACAGGAACTATGGCTACACCTTC; CDR3: CASSSPDRNYGYTF
V: TRBV29-1; D: TRBD2; J: TRBJ2-1; size: .; DNA: TGCAGCGTTGAAGTCCTGACTAGCGTCGAGCAGTTCTTC; CDR3: CSVEVLTSVEQFF
V: TRBV5-1; D: TRBD1; J: TRBJ1-2; size: .; DNA: TGCGCCAGCAGCCTTGGGACAGGGGGCTATGGCTACACCTTC; CDR3: CASSLGTGGYGYTF
V: TRBV19; D: .; J: TRBJ2-5; size: .; DNA: TGTGCCAGTAGCCCCGGAAGGGGAGAGACCCAGTACTTC; CDR3: CASSPGRGETQYF
V: TRBV6-5; D: TRBD1; J: TRBJ2-7; size: .; DNA: TGTGCCAGCAGCCGGACAGGGGGAGGCTACGAGCAGTACTTC; CDR3: CASSRTGGGYEQYF
V: TRBV5-1; D: .; J: TRBJ1-3; size: .; DNA: TGCGCCAGCAGCTTAGGGGCCGCTGGGGCTGGAAACACCATATATTTT; CDR3: CASSLGAAGAGNTIYF
V: TRBV4-2; D: .; J: TRBJ1-4; size: .; DNA: TGTGCCAGCAGCCTCGACAGCCGTGGTAATGAAAAACTGTTTTTT; CDR3: CASSLDSRGNEKLFF
V: TRBV5-6; D: .; J: TRBJ1-1; size: once; DNA: TGTGCCAGCAGCTTGTTGGGGAGGAGAACTGAAGCTTTCTTT; CDR3: CASSLLGRRTEAFF
V: TRBV2; D: TRBD1; J: TRBJ1-2; size: few; DNA: TGTGCCAGCAGTCAGACAGGGATCTATGGCTACACCTTC; CDR3: CASSQTGIYGYTF
V: TRBV6-7; D: .; J: TRBJ2-3; size: .; DNA: TGTGCCAGCAGTCATGGGGGGACCGTTAGCACAGATACGCAGTATTTT; CDR3: CASSHGGTVSTDTQYF
V: TRBV9; D: .; J: TRBJ2-3; size: .; DNA: TGTGCCAGCAGCGTAGCTAGGGGAGGAGGGACAGATACGCAGTATTTT; CDR3: CASSVARGGGTDTQYF
V: TRBV29-1; D: .; J: TRBJ2-3; size: .; DNA: TGCAGCGTTGAAGACAACTCCCATAGCACAGATACGCAGTATTTT; CDR3: CSVEDNSHSTDTQYF